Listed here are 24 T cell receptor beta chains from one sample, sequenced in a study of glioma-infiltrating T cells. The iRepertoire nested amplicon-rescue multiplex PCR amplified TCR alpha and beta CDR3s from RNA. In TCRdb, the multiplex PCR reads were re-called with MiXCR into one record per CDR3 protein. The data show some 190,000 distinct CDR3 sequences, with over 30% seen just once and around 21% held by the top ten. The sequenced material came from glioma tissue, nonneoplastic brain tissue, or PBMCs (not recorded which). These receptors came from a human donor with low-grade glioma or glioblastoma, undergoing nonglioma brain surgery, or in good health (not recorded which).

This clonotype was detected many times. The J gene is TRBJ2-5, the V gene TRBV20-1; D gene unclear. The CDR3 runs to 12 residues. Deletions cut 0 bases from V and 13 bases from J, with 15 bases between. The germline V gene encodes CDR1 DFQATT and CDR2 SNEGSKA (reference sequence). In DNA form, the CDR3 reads TGCAGTGCTAGAGACCAAAGTTCGAGAAGGTACTTC. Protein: CSARDQSSRRYF.

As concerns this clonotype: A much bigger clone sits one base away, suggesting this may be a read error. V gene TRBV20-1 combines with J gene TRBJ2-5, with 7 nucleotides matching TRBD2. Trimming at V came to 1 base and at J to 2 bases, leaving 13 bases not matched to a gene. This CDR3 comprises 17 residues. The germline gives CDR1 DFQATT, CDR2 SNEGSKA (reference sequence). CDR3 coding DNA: TGCAGTGCTAGAGGCGTGGGGGGGATGGGACCACAAGAGACCCAGTACTTC. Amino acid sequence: CSARGVGGMGPQETQYF.

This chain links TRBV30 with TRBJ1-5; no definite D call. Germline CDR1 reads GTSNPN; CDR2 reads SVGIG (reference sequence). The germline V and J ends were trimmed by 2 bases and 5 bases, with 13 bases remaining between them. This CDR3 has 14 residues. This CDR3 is CAWSHGLVDQPQHF. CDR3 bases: TGTGCCTGGAGTCACGGACTTGTCGATCAGCCCCAGCATTTT.

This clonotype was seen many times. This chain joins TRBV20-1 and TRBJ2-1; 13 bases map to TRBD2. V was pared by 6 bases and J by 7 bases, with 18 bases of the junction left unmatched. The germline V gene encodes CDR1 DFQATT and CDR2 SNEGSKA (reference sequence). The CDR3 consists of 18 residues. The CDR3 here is CSASATSGRAYIQNEQFF. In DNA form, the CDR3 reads TGCAGTGCCTCAGCCACTAGCGGGAGGGCCTATATTCAGAATGAGCAGTTCTTC.

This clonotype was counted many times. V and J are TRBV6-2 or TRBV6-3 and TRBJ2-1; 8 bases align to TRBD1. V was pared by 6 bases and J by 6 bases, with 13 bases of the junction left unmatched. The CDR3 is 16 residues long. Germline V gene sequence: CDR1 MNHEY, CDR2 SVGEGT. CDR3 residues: CASRPDGQGAGNEQFF. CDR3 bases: TGTGCCAGCAGGCCGGACGGGCAGGGGGCAGGCAATGAGCAGTTCTTC.

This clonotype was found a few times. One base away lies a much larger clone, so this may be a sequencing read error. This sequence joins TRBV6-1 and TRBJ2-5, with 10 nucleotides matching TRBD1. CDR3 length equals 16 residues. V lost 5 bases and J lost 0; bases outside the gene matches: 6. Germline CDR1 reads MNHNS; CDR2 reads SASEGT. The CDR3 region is CASSKGTGAHQETQYF. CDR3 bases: TGTGCCAGCAGTAAAGGGACAGGGGCTCACCAAGAGACCCAGTACTTC.

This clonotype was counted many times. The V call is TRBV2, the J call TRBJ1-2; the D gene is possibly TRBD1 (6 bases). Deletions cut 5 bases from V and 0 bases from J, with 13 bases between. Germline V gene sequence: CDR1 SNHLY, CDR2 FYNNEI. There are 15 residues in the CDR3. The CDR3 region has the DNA TGTGCCAGCAGTTTTCTGACAGGAACTAACTATGGCTACACCTTC. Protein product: CASSFLTGTNYGYTF.

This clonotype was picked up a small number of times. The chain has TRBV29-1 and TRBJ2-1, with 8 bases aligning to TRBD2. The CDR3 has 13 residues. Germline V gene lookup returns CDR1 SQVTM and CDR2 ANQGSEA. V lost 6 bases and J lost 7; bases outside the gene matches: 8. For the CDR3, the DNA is TGCAGCGTGCCGGGACTAGGAGGGAATGAGCAGTTCTTC. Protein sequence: CSVPGLGGNEQFF.

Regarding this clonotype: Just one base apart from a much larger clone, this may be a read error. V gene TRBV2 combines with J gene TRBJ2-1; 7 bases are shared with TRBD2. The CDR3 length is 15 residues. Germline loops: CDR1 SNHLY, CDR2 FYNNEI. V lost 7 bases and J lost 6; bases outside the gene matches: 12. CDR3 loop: CASIVGGRSCNEQFF. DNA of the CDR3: TGTGCCAGCATTGTAGGCGGGAGAAGCTGCAATGAGCAGTTCTTC.

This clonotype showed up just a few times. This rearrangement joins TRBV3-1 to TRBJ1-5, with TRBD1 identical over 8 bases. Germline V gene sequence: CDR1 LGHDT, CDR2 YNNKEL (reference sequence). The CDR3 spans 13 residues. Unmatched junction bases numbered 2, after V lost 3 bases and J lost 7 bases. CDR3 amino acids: CASSQDREQPQHF. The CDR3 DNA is TGTGCCAGCAGCCAGGACAGGGAACAGCCCCAGCATTTT.

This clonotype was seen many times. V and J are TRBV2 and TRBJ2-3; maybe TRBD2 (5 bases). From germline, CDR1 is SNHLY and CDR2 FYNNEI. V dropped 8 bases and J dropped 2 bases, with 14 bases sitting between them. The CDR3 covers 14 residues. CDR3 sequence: CASPSGAPTDTQYF. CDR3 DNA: TGTGCCAGCCCGAGCGGAGCCCCCACAGATACGCAGTATTTT.

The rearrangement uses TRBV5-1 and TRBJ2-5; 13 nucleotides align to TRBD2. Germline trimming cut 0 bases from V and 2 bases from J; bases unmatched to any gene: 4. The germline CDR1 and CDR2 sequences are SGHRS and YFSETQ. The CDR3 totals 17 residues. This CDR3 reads CASSLAGTSGNQETQYF. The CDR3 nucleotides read TGCGCCAGCAGCTTGGCCGGGACTAGCGGGAATCAAGAGACCCAGTACTTC.

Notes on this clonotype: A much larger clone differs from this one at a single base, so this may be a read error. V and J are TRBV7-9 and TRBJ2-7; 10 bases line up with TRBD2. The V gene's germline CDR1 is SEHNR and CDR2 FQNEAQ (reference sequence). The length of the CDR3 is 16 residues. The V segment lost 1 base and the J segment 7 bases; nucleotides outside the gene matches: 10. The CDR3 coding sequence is TGTGCCAGCAGCTTAGGACCGGGACTAGCGAACAATGAGCAGTACTTC. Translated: CASSLGPGLANNEQYF.

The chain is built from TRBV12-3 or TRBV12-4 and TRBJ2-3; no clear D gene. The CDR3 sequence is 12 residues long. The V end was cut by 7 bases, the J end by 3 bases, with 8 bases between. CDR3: CASISGTDTQYF. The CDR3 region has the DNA TGTGCCAGCATTTCCGGAACAGATACGCAGTATTTT.

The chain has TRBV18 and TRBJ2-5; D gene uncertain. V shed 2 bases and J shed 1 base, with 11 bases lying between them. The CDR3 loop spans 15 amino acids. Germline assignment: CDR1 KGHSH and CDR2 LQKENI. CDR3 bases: TGTGCCAGCTCACCAGACCTGAGCGCCCAAGAGACCCAGTACTTC. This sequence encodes CASSPDLSAQETQYF.

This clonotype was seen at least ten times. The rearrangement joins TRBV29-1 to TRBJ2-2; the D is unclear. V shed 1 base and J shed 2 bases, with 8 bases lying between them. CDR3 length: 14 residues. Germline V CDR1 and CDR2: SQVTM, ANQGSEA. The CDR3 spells CSVEVASNTGELFF. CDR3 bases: TGCAGCGTTGAAGTAGCATCTAACACCGGGGAGCTGTTTTTT.

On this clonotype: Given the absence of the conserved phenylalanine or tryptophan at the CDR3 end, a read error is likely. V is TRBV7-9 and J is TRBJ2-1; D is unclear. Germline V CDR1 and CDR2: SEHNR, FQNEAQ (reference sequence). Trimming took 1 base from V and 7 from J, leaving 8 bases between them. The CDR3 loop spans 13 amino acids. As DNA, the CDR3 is TGTGCCAGCAGCTTAGGACTCCTTAATGAGCAGTTCCTC. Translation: CASSLGLLNEQFL.

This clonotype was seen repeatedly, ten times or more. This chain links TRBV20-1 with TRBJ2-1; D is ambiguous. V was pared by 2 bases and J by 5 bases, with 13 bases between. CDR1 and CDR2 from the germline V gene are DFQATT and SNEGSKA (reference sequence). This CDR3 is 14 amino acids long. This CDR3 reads CSARLISENNEQFF. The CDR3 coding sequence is TGCAGTGCTAGATTGATTAGTGAGAACAATGAGCAGTTCTTC.

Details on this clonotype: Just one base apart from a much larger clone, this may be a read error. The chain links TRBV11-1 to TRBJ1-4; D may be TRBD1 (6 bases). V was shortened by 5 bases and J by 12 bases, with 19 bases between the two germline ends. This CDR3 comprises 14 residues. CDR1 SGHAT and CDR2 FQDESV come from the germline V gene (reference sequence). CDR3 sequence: CASSLSGVEEQLFF. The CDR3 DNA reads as TGTGCCAGCAGCCTCTCAGGGGTCGAAGAACAACTGTTTTTT.

CDR3 DNA sequence: TGTGCCAGCAGACAACAGGGAATCCCCTACAATGAGCAGTTCTTC. Translation: CASRQQGIPYNEQFF. The chain joins TRBV5-4 to TRBJ2-1; D is possibly TRBD1 (6 bases). CDR3 length: 15 residues. Germline lookup yields CDR1 SGHNT and CDR2 YYREEE (reference sequence). V was clipped by 5 bases and J by 2 bases, with 14 bases between them.

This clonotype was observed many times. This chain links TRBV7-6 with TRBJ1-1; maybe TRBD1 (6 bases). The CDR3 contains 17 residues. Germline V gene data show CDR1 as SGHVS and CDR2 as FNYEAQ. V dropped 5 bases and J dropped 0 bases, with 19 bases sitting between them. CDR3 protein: CASSPRSGGQMNTEAFF. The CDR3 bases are TGTGCCAGCAGCCCAAGGAGCGGGGGCCAAATGAACACTGAAGCTTTCTTT.

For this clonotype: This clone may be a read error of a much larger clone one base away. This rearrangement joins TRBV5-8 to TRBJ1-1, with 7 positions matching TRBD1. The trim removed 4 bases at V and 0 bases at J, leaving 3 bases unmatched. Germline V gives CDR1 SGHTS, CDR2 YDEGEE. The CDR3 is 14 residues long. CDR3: CASSRDRVNTEAFF. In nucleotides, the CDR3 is TGTGCCAGCAGCCGTGACAGGGTGAACACTGAAGCTTTCTTT.

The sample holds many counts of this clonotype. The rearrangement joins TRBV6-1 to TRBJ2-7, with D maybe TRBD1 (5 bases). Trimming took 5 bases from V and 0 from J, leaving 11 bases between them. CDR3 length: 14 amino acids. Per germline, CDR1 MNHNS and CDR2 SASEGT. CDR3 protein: CASSLGRGSYEQYF. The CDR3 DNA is TGTGCCAGCAGTCTGGGAAGGGGCTCCTACGAGCAGTACTTC.

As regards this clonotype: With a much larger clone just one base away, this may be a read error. This CDR3 is CASSEIVGPTDTQYF. The CDR3 DNA is TGTGCCAGCAGTGAAATAGTGGGGCCCACAGATACGCAGTATTTT. The genes are TRBV6-1 and TRBJ2-3; TRBD1 might be the D (5 bases). The length of the CDR3 is 15 residues. Germline V gene data show CDR1 as MNHNS and CDR2 as SASEGT. Trimming took 2 bases from V and 2 from J, leaving 11 bases between them.